This T cell receptor (beta chain) was found in a study of Graves' ophthalmopathy and Graves' hyperthyroidism. RNA transcripts yielded amplified TCR beta CDR3 regions. Following a first-round RT-PCR that used HTBI primers, a second-round multiplex PCR was carried out. TCRdb reprocessed the multiplex PCR reads via MiXCR and lists one record per CDR3 protein. This repertoire shows roughly 700,000 distinct CDR3 sequences, approximately 40% found once; its top ten account for about 40%. Ophthalmopathic donors had moderate-to-severe activity, CAS ≥3 and NOSPECS ≥4, with disease that had lasted under 3 months. Pregnant or lactating patients and those with other autoimmune diseases or uncontrolled infections were excluded. Notes on the study in general: Blood also held most thyroid clonotypes expanded above 0.001 frequency.

This CDR3 comprises 14 residues. Trimming removed 11 bases from V and 2 bases from J, with 17 bases in between. The V gene's germline CDR1 is ENHRY and CDR2 SYGVKD. Remarks on this clonotype: Antigen: not known.

The chain has TRBV10-3 and TRBJ2-3, with D perhaps TRBD1 or TRBD2 (6 bases each). The sample comprised peripheral blood. This clonotype was obtained from an adult man with Graves' ophthalmopathy. CDR3: CAVGGGTITDTQYF. The CDR3 coding sequence is TGTGCCGTAGGAGGGGGGACGATCACAGATACGCAGTATTTT.